These 14 T cell receptor beta chains originate from one sample sequenced in a study of T cell changes during pregnancy in multiple sclerosis. Generated by immunoSEQ multiplex PCR, the TCRdb table keeps only in-frame clones and is missing some. The top ten clones hold about 1.5% of a sample with some 64,000 clones, around 90% of them seen once. This sample comprised peripheral blood, obtained after pregnancy. Receptors were obtained from a female donor with multiple sclerosis, enrolled in a pregnancy study.

The gene calls are TRBV6-5 and TRBJ2-4; maybe TRBD1 (6 bases). The CDR3 sequence is 12 residues long. V lost 6 bases and J 6 bases, leaving 9 bases between the germline ends. CDR1 MNHEY and CDR2 SVGAGI come from the germline V gene. The CDR3 here is CASSGQTNIQYF. The CDR3 coding sequence is TGTGCCAGCAGCGGACAGACAAACATTCAGTACTTC.

The CDR3 bases are TGTGCCAGCAGCCCGACAGACAACTACGAGCAGTACTTC. Protein product: CASSPTDNYEQYF. J is TRBJ2-7 and V is TRBV7-8; possibly TRBD1 for D (5 bases). The CDR3 totals 13 residues. Trimming took off 5 bases at V and 3 bases at J, with 11 bases between the two ends. Germline lookup yields CDR1 SGHVS and CDR2 FQNEAQ.

This clone showed up just once. CDR3 sequence: CSVVRTGGYGYTF. The CDR3 region has the DNA TGCAGCGTTGTAAGGACAGGGGGCTATGGCTACACCTTC. The rearrangement joins TRBV29-1 to TRBJ1-2, with TRBD1 matching 10 bases. Looked up from germline, CDR1 is SQVTM and CDR2 is ANQGSEA. The CDR3 covers 13 residues. J was trimmed by 4 bases and V by 4 bases; bases with no gene match: 3.

The J gene is TRBJ2-7, the V gene TRBV19, with D possibly matching TRBD1 (5 bases). V was pared by 1 base and J by 3 bases, with 10 bases between. This CDR3 is built from 14 residues. Per the germline V gene, CDR1 is LNHDA and CDR2 is SQIVND (reference sequence). The CDR3 coding sequence is TGTGCCAGTAGTATAGCTCAGGGAAGCTACGAGCAGTACTTC. This encodes CASSIAQGSYEQYF.

The chain couples TRBV7-2 to TRBJ2-7; weak D call: TRBD1 (6 bases). Trimming pared 5 bases from V and 6 bases from J, leaving 14 bases between. CDR1 and CDR2 from the germline V gene are SGHTA and FQGNSA. The CDR3 is 13 amino acids. The CDR3 DNA is TGTGCCAGCAGCGCGCACAGGGTTGGCGAGCAGTACTTC. The encoded protein is CASSAHRVGEQYF.

CDR3 in amino acids: CASSLAGLARETQYF. CDR3 bases: TGCGCCAGCAGCTTGGCCGGACTAGCTCGGGAGACCCAGTACTTC. The chain couples TRBV5-1 to TRBJ2-5; 8 bases are a match to TRBD2. Losses at the gene ends were 0 bases for V and 5 bases for J; bases not matched to a gene: 6. Germline lookup yields CDR1 SGHRS and CDR2 YFSETQ. The CDR3 covers 15 residues.

This sequence joins TRBV19 and TRBJ1-2; TRBD1 matches at 7 bases. The CDR3 is 14 amino acids. V lost 5 bases to trimming and J lost 4 bases; unmatched junction nucleotides: 7. The V gene's germline CDR1 is LNHDA and CDR2 SQIVND (reference sequence). The CDR3 nucleotides read TGTGCCAGTAGTTCCCGGACAGGCAGCTATGGCTACACCTTC. Its translation: CASSSRTGSYGYTF.

CDR3 coding DNA: TGTGCCAGCAGCCCCCGGCGGGGGAACACCGGGGAGCTGTTTTTT. Translated, it gives CASSPRRGNTGELFF. The chain joins TRBV6-5 to TRBJ2-2; a possible D gene is TRBD2 (6 bases). CDR3 length equals 15 residues. Trimming left V 6 bases short and J 1 base short, with 12 bases between. CDR1 is MNHEY and CDR2 is SVGAGI in the germline V gene.

V and J are TRBV6-5 and TRBJ2-3, with TRBD2 matching over 9 bases. The CDR3 is 15 residues long. The junction had 3 bases not matched to a gene; V was cut back by 4 bases and J by 1 base. Germline V gives CDR1 MNHEY, CDR2 SVGAGI. CDR3 in DNA: TGTGCCAGCAGTTCTCCTAGCGGGGGCACAGATACGCAGTATTTT. Its translation is CASSSPSGGTDTQYF.

This rearrangement joins TRBV5-1 to TRBJ2-5; D perhaps matches TRBD1 (5 bases). The germline CDR1 and CDR2 sequences are SGHRS and YFSETQ. The V end was cut by 5 bases, the J end by 4 bases, with 18 bases between. This CDR3 has 15 amino acids. CDR3 region: CASRSSRVGVETQYF. CDR3 in DNA: TGCGCCAGCAGATCCTCCAGGGTAGGGGTAGAGACCCAGTACTTC.

This clone was seen a few times. The rearrangement uses TRBV4-3 and TRBJ2-7, with 10 bases identical to TRBD2. The length of the CDR3 is 15 residues. The V gene's germline CDR1 is LGHNA and CDR2 YSLEER. Trimming took 0 bases from V and 5 from J; bases not matched to a gene: 4. The CDR3 bases are TGCGCCAGCAGCCAAGATACTAGCGGGAAAGACGAGCAGTACTTC. Its protein is CASSQDTSGKDEQYF.

The rearrangement joins TRBV28 to TRBJ1-2; possible D gene TRBD1, 5 bases. This CDR3 has 13 residues. Looked up from germline, CDR1 is MDHEN and CDR2 is SYDVKM. V was cut by 8 bases and J by 3 bases, with 13 bases left in between. CDR3 nucleotide sequence: TGTGCCAGCGGACCGGGAGGGGACTATGGCTACACCTTC. Amino acid sequence: CASGPGGDYGYTF.

The chain joins TRBV19 to TRBJ2-5; tentatively, D is TRBD2 (5 bases). The CDR3 runs 16 residues. Trimming cost V 0 bases and J 0 bases, with 11 bases left between them. Germline V gene sequence: CDR1 LNHDA, CDR2 SQIVND (reference sequence). The CDR3 loop is CASSIDSSTYQETQYF. In DNA form, the CDR3 reads TGTGCCAGTAGTATAGATTCTAGCACCTACCAAGAGACCCAGTACTTC.

The CDR3 nucleotides read TGCAGCGGAGACAGGGCTGGGGAGACCCAGTACTTC. Protein sequence: CSGDRAGETQYF. V and J are TRBV29-1 and TRBJ2-5; 7 bases match TRBD1. CDR3 length equals 12 residues. CDR1 and CDR2 from the germline V gene are SQVTM and ANQGSEA. Trimming removed 7 bases from V and 5 bases from J; junction bases left unmatched: 7. Filled out from reference TRBV29-1 and TRBJ2-5, the complete variable domain reads SAVISQKPSRDICQRGTSLTIQCQVDSQVTMMFWYRQQPGQSLTLIATANQGSEATYESGFVIDKFPISRPNLTFSTLTVSNMSPEDSSIYLCSGDRAGETQYFGPGTRLLVL.